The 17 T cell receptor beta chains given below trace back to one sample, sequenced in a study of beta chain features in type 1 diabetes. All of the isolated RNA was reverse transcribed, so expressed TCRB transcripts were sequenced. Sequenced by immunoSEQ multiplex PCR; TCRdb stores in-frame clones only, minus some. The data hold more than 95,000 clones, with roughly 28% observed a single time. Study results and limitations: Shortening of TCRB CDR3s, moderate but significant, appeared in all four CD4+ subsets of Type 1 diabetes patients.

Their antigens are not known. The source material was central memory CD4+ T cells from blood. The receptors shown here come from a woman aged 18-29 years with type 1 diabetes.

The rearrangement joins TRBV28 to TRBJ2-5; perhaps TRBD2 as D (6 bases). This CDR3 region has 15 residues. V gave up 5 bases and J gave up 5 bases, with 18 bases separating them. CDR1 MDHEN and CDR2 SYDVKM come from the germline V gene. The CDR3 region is CASSPPTGLMETQYF. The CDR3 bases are TGTGCCAGCAGTCCCCCAACGGGACTGATGGAGACCCAGTACTTC.

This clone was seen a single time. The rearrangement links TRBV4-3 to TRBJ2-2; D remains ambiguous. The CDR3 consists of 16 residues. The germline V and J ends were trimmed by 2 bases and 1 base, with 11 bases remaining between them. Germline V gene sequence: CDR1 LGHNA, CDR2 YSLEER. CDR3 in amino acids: CASSQPIRKNTGELFF. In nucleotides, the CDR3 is TGCGCCAGCAGCCAACCAATTAGAAAGAACACCGGGGAGCTGTTTTTT.

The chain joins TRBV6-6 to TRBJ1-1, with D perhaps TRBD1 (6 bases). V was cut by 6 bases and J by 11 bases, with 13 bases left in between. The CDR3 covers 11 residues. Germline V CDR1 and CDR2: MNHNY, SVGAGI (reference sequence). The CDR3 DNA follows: TGTGCCAGCAGCCGGGACAATAGGGCTTTCTTT. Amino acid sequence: CASSRDNRAFF.

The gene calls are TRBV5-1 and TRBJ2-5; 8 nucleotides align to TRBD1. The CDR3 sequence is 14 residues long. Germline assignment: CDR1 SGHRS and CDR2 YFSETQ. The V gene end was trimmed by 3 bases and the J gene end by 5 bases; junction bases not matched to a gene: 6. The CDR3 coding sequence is TGCGCCAGCAGCTATCAGGGGGCGCGGGAGACCCAGTACTTC. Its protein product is CASSYQGARETQYF. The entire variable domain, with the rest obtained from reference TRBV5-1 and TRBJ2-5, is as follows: KAGVTQTPRYLIKTRGQQVTLSCSPISGHRSVSWYQQTPGQGLQFLFEYFSETQRNKGNFPGRFSGRQFSNSRSEMNVSTLELGDSALYLCASSYQGARETQYFGPGTRLLVL.

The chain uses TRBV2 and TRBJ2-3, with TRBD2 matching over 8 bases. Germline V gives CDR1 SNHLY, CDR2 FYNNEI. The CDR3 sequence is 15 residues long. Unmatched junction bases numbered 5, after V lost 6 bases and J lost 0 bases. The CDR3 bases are TGTGCCAGCAGACCTAGCGGGTTCAGCACAGATACGCAGTATTTT. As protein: CASRPSGFSTDTQYF.

CDR3: CAWTMTGHPTDTQYF. For the CDR3, the DNA is TGTGCCTGGACTATGACAGGGCATCCCACAGATACGCAGTATTTT. The chain links TRBV30 to TRBJ2-3; 7 nucleotides match TRBD1. Germline V gives CDR1 GTSNPN, CDR2 SVGIG (reference sequence). With V trimmed by 4 bases and J by 2 bases, 9 bases remained unmatched. The CDR3 extends over 15 amino acids.

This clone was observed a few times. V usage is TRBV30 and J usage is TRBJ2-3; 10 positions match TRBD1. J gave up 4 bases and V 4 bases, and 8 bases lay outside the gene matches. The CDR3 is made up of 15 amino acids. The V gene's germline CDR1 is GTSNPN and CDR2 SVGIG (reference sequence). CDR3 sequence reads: CAWKKDRGYSDTQYF. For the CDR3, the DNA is TGTGCCTGGAAGAAGGACAGGGGGTATTCAGATACGCAGTATTTT.

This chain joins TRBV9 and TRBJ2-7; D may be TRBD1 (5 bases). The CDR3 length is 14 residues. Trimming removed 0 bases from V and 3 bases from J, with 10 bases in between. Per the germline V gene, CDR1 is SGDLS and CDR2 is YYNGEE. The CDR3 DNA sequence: TGTGCCAGCAGCGTAGAGGGGTCAGGCTACGAGCAGTACTTC. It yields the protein CASSVEGSGYEQYF.

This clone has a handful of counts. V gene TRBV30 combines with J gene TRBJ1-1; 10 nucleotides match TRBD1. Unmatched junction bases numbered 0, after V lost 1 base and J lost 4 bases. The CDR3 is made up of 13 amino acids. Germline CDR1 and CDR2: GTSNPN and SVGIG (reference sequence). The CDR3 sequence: CAWSGTGGTEAFF. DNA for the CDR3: TGTGCCTGGAGTGGGACAGGGGGCACTGAAGCTTTCTTT. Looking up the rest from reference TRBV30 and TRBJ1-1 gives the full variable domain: SQTIHQWPATLVQPVGSPLSLECTVEGTSNPNLYWYRQAAGRGLQLLFYSVGIGQISSEVPQNLSASRPQDRQFILSSKKLLLSDSGFYLCAWSGTGGTEAFFGQGTRLTVV.

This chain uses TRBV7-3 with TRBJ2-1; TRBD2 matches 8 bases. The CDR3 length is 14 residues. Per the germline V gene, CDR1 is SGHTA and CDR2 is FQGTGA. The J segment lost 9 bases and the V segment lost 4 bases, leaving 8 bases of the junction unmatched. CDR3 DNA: TGTGCCAGCAGCTCAGTCGCGGCGGGGGGTGAGCAGTTCTTC. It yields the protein CASSSVAAGGEQFF.

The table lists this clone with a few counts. The CDR3 DNA is TGCAGCGGGGGGGCAGGGGGCGTTGGCTACACCTTC. It is translated as CSGGAGGVGYTF. The genes are TRBV29-1 and TRBJ1-2, with 8 bases fitting TRBD1. With 7 bases clipped from V and 7 bases from J, the junction kept 8 bases outside the gene matches. The CDR3 runs 12 residues. Per germline, CDR1 SQVTM and CDR2 ANQGSEA.

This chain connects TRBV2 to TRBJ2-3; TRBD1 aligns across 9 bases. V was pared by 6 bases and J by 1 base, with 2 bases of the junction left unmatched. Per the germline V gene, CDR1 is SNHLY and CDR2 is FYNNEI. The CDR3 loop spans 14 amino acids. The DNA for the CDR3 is TGTGCCAGCAGCCGGACAGGGGGCACAGATACGCAGTATTTT. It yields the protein CASSRTGGTDTQYF.

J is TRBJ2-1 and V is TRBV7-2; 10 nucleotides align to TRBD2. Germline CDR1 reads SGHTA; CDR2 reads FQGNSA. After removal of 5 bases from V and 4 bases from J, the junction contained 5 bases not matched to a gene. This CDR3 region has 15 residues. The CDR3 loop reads CASSETSGDYNEQFF. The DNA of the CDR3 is TGTGCCAGCAGCGAAACTAGCGGGGATTACAATGAGCAGTTCTTC.

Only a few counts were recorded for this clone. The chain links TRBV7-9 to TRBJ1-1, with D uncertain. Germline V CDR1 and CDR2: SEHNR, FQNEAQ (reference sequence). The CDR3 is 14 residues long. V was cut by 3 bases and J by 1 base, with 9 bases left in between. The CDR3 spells CASSFPQANTEAFF. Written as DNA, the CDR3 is TGTGCCAGCAGCTTTCCTCAGGCGAACACTGAAGCTTTCTTT.

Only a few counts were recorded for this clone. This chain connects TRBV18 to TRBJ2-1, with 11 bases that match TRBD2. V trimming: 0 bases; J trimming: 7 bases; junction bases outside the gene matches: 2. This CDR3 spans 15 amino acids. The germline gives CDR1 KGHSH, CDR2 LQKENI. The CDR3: CASSPPTSGRNEQFF. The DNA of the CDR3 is TGTGCCAGCTCACCACCCACTAGCGGGAGAAATGAGCAGTTCTTC.

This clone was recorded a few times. The CDR3 loop reads CASSVRTGDLSGANVLTF. The CDR3 bases are TGTGCCAGCAGCGTTCGGACAGGGGATCTCTCTGGGGCCAACGTCCTGACTTTC. This chain links TRBV9 with TRBJ2-6, with 9 bases aligning to TRBD1. This CDR3 comprises 18 residues. Germline V gene sequence: CDR1 SGDLS, CDR2 YYNGEE. The V segment lost 2 bases and the J segment 0 bases; nucleotides outside the gene matches: 6.

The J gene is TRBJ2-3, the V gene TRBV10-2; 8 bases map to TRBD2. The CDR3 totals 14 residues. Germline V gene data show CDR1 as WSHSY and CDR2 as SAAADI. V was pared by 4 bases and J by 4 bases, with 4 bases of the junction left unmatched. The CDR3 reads CASSGAGGPDTQYF. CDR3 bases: TGCGCCAGCAGTGGGGCGGGAGGTCCAGATACGCAGTATTTT.